This TCR beta chain came from a study of T-cell reconstitution after alpha-beta-depleted transplantation in children. This clonotype was detected only a few times. Its specificity is unknown. Study outcomes and limitations: There were reportedly several hundred expanded graft clones from which alpha-beta T cells came about two months after transplant.

Unique molecular identifiers were incorporated when the TCRbeta library was constructed. In TCRdb, the PCR reads were re-called with MiXCR into one record per CDR3 protein. This table holds about 420,000 distinct CDR3 sequences, 15% to 20% found once. Germline V CDR1 and CDR2: SGHRS, YFSETQ. Losses at the gene ends were 6 bases for V and 3 bases for J; bases not matched to a gene: 9. This CDR3 has 15 residues. The chain uses TRBV5-1 and TRBJ2-7; 10 nucleotides align to TRBD2. This TCR derives from a boy under two years old who had a stem cell transplant for Wiskott-Aldrich syndrome, so the T cells may come from the graft donor. Material: PBMCs, mostly from graft donor cells, obtained 360 days after TCRalphabeta/CD19-depleted stem cell transplant. CDR3: CASMWTSGPIYEQYF. For the CDR3, the DNA is TGCGCCAGCATGTGGACTAGCGGACCCATCTACGAGCAGTACTTC.